This T cell receptor (beta chain) is drawn from a study of blood T cell repertoires in COVID-19. Study-level information: Material from acute and convalescent COVID-19 was sourced from the United States, Italy and Spain.

CDR1 and CDR2 (germline): SGHVS, FNYEAQ. Trimming removed 5 bases from V and 6 bases from J; junction bases left unmatched: 13. The CDR3 covers 15 residues. Per the original methods: Amplification with reference gene primers provided the estimates of nucleated cell counts. The table came from immunoSEQ multiplex PCR; TCRdb's copy has only in-frame clones and leaves some out. Clonal size and the V and J genes are those of that table, whereas D and trimming came from the DNA. The table records around 110,000 clones, 70% to 90% of them present only once. V usage is TRBV7-6 and J usage is TRBJ2-7, with 7 bases identical to TRBD2. This sequence originates from a man younger than 40 with acute or convalescent COVID-19. Sequencing used peripheral blood. The CDR3 is CASSPRDYGTVEQYF. The DNA for the CDR3 is TGTGCCAGCAGCCCACGGGACTATGGGACGGTCGAGCAGTACTTC. Drawing the rest from reference TRBV7-6 and TRBJ2-7, the complete variable domain is GAGVSQSPRYKVTKRGQDVALRCDPISGHVSLYWYRQALGQGPEFLTYFNYEAQQDKSGLPNDRFSAERPEGSISTLTIQRTEQRDSAMYRCASSPRDYGTVEQYFGPGTRLTVT.